What follows are 26 T cell receptor beta chains derived from one specimen sequenced in a study of tissue T cells after allogeneic stem cell transplantation. This table comes from immunoSEQ multiplex PCR, and its TCRdb copy is limited to in-frame clones, with some not included. The sample comprises 8,900 or so clones, roughly three fifths of which are singletons, and approximately 8.8% rests with the top ten. The source was tissue from the ileum, collected at autopsy. The receptors shown here come from a woman between 18 and 55 years old with breast cancer.

This clone was observed once. V and J are TRBV7-2 and TRBJ1-3; maybe TRBD1 (5 bases). V shed 4 bases and J shed 2 bases, with 12 bases lying between them. The CDR3 extends over 15 amino acids. Germline CDR1 reads SGHTA; CDR2 reads FQGNSA. In DNA, the CDR3 is TGTGCCAGCAGCTCCTCGGGGGACCCTGGAAACACCATATATTTT. It is translated as CASSSSGDPGNTIYF.

V gene TRBV30 combines with J gene TRBJ2-1, with 10 nucleotides matching TRBD2. The V segment lost 2 bases and the J segment 9 bases; nucleotides outside the gene matches: 7. CDR1 and CDR2 from the germline V gene are GTSNPN and SVGIG (reference sequence). The CDR3 totals 14 residues. CDR3 bases: TGTGCCTGGAGTTTTAGCGGGGGGCGGGGTGAGCAGTTCTTC. Encoded protein: CAWSFSGGRGEQFF.

The chain joins TRBV3-1 (or the pseudogene TRBV3-2) to TRBJ2-3, with D uncertain. Germline CDR1 LGHDT, CDR2 YNNKEL (reference sequence). The CDR3 runs 14 residues. The germline V and J ends were trimmed by 3 bases and 5 bases, with 12 bases remaining between them. The CDR3 region is CASSQSAWVDTQYF. The CDR3 region has the DNA TGTGCCAGCAGCCAGTCTGCGTGGGTAGATACGCAGTATTTT.

The chain carries TRBV9 and TRBJ1-2, with D possibly TRBD1 on 5 matching bases. From germline, CDR1 is SGDLS and CDR2 YYNGEE. Between the trimmed V and J ends, which lost 0 bases and 2 bases, there was a span of 11 bases. This CDR3 spans 15 amino acids. This CDR3 reads CASSVEIGGNYGYTF. CDR3 coding DNA: TGTGCCAGCAGCGTAGAAATTGGGGGGAACTATGGCTACACCTTC.

This chain joins TRBV27 and TRBJ2-7; 7 bases are shared with TRBD2. From germline, CDR1 is MNHEY and CDR2 SMNVEV (reference sequence). The J segment lost 6 bases and the V segment lost 3 bases, leaving 14 bases of the junction unmatched. This CDR3 contains 16 residues. CDR3 amino acids: CASSFPRAGALCEQYF. The CDR3 coding sequence is TGTGCCAGCAGTTTCCCCAGGGCGGGAGCCCTCTGCGAGCAGTACTTC.

The J gene is TRBJ2-7, the V gene TRBV6-5; D not resolved. CDR3 length: 12 residues. Trimming stripped 8 bases from V and 4 bases from J, with 12 bases between. The V gene's germline CDR1 is MNHEY and CDR2 SVGAGI. CDR3 in DNA: TGTGCCAGCGCGACTCCCGGGTACGAGCAGTACTTC. Translated: CASATPGYEQYF.

The chain is built from TRBV28 and TRBJ2-7; no reliable D call. The germline CDR1 and CDR2 sequences are MDHEN and SYDVKM. Trimming shortened V by 5 bases and J by 3 bases, and 11 bases separated the two germline ends. This CDR3 spans 13 amino acids. CDR3 sequence reads: CASSMPDGYEQYF. CDR3 nucleotides: TGTGCCAGCAGTATGCCAGACGGCTACGAGCAGTACTTC. Combining the CDR3 with reference TRBV28 and TRBJ2-7 gives the whole variable domain DVKVTQSSRYLVKRTGEKVFLECVQDMDHENMFWYRQDPGLGLRLIYFSYDVKMKEKGDIPEGYSVSREKKERFSLILESASTNQTSMYLCASSMPDGYEQYFGPGTRLTVT.

This clone was seen once. This rearrangement joins TRBV6-5 to TRBJ2-1; D uncertain. Trimming pared 5 bases from V and 10 bases from J, leaving 21 bases between. CDR3 size: 15 residues. From germline, CDR1 is MNHEY and CDR2 SVGAGI. The CDR3 DNA follows: TGTGCCAGCAGTCGAGGATCGTTTTTGGGTGGAGAGCAGTTCTTC. Protein sequence: CASSRGSFLGGEQFF.

The J gene is TRBJ2-3, the V gene TRBV10-3; 8 nucleotides align to TRBD2. This CDR3 is 16 amino acids long. Trimming took 3 bases from V and 4 from J; bases not matched to a gene: 9. Per the germline V gene, CDR1 is ENHRY and CDR2 is SYGVKD. For the CDR3, the DNA is TGTGCCATCAGTGACAAACGGGGGGGGACGGCAGATACGCAGTATTTT. Translating it yields CAISDKRGGTADTQYF.

This sequence joins TRBV4-3 and TRBJ1-1; D is unclear. The V gene lost 4 bases and the J gene lost 6 bases, with 12 bases spanning the gap. Germline CDR1 LGHNA, CDR2 YSLEER. The CDR3 runs to 13 residues. Here the CDR3 reads CASSRKDGAEAFF. CDR3 DNA: TGCGCCAGCAGCCGAAAGGATGGAGCTGAAGCTTTCTTT.

This chain links TRBV28 with TRBJ1-5; D may be TRBD1 (5 bases). V dropped 5 bases and J dropped 6 bases, with 14 bases sitting between them. CDR1 MDHEN and CDR2 SYDVKM come from the germline V gene. This CDR3 has 14 residues. CDR3 loop: CASSAWQGSQPQHF. CDR3 DNA: TGTGCCAGCAGTGCATGGCAGGGCAGTCAGCCCCAGCATTTT.

V usage is TRBV10-3 and J usage is TRBJ1-3; D is undetermined. Per germline, CDR1 ENHRY and CDR2 SYGVKD. Trimming cost V 10 bases and J 7 bases, with 17 bases left between them. CDR3 length: 13 amino acids. CDR3 region: CATIIALGNTIYF. The CDR3 DNA reads TGTGCCACCATCATCGCATTGGGGAACACCATATATTTT.

This clone is medium-sized by share. CDR3 in DNA: TGTGCCAGCGGCCCCGGGGGGGGGCGCGCAGATACGCAGTATTTT. It yields the protein CASGPGGGRADTQYF. This chain joins TRBV6-2 or TRBV6-3 and TRBJ2-3; 8 bases fit TRBD2. The germline V gene has CDR1 MNHEY and CDR2 SVGEGT. Trimming took 8 bases from V and 4 from J; bases not matched to a gene: 11. The CDR3 covers 15 residues.

The V call is TRBV4-3, the J call TRBJ2-7, with D maybe TRBD2 (6 bases). The germline V gene has CDR1 LGHNA and CDR2 YSLEER. The CDR3 runs 16 residues. Trimming took off 3 bases at V and 1 base at J, with 16 bases between the two ends. The CDR3 DNA reads as TGCGCCAGCAGCCAGGCCGGGACTCCTGCATCCTACGAGCAGTACTTC. As protein: CASSQAGTPASYEQYF.

Only a few counts were recorded for this clone. The chain couples TRBV18 to TRBJ1-2; TRBD1 matches at 8 bases. V shed 5 bases and J 4 bases; nucleotides not matched to a gene: 6. The CDR3 contains 14 residues. Germline lookup yields CDR1 KGHSH and CDR2 LQKENI. CDR3 loop: CASSKTQGAYGYTF. The CDR3 bases are TGTGCCAGCTCAAAAACGCAGGGGGCCTATGGCTACACCTTC.

This chain connects TRBV4-3 to TRBJ2-3, with D tentatively TRBD1 (5 bases). Germline CDR1 reads LGHNA; CDR2 reads YSLEER. The CDR3 is 16 residues long. Trimming removed 0 bases from V and 1 base from J, with 11 bases in between. CDR3 nucleotides: TGCGCCAGCAGCCAAGAAAGAGCCAGGGGCACAGATACGCAGTATTTT. Its translation: CASSQERARGTDTQYF.

The chain uses TRBV7-2 and TRBJ2-5; a possible D gene is TRBD1 (6 bases). The CDR3 loop spans 13 amino acids. Germline values: CDR1 SGHTA, CDR2 FQGNSA. V was trimmed by 1 base and J by 4 bases, leaving 7 bases between them. DNA of the CDR3: TGTGCCAGCAGCTTAGTGGGGGCAGAGACCCAGTACTTC. Translating it yields CASSLVGAETQYF.

This clone occurred once. The rearrangement links TRBV28 to TRBJ2-7; D is unclear. Trimming left V 5 bases short and J 3 bases short, with 17 bases between. CDR1 and CDR2 from the germline V gene are MDHEN and SYDVKM. The CDR3 consists of 15 residues. The CDR3 nucleotides read TGTGCCAGCAGTCCTCACCCCGACCGCCGCTACGAGCAGTACTTC. Translated: CASSPHPDRRYEQYF.

This clone was seen more than once but under ten times. The chain joins TRBV29-1 to TRBJ1-5, with D perhaps matching TRBD1 (5 bases). The CDR3 length is 12 residues. Germline assignment: CDR1 SQVTM and CDR2 ANQGSEA. V lost 2 bases, J lost 7 bases, and 9 bases lay in between. CDR3 coding DNA: TGCAGCGTTGAACAGGGTGGCCAGCCCCAGCATTTT. Amino acids: CSVEQGGQPQHF.

This chain links TRBV21-1 with TRBJ1-1; the table's D call, TRBD1, was not checked against the DNA. TRBV21-1 is a documented pseudogene. The CDR3 consists of 11 residues. The CDR3 reads CASVRVHEAFF. DNA of the CDR3: TGTGCCAGCGTCAGGGTACATGAAGCTTTCTTT.

V and J are TRBV11-3 and TRBJ1-1; 8 bases are a match to TRBD1. J gave up 2 bases and V 7 bases, and 6 bases lay outside the gene matches. From germline, CDR1 is SGHNT and CDR2 YENEEA. The CDR3 runs to 14 residues. The CDR3 region has the DNA TGTGCCAGCACTCGACAGGGGATAAACACTGAAGCTTTCTTT. Its protein product is CASTRQGINTEAFF.

A few counts support this clone. V and J are TRBV19 and TRBJ1-5; 9 bases match TRBD1. Germline V gives CDR1 LNHDA, CDR2 SQIVND (reference sequence). The CDR3 contains 16 residues. J was trimmed by 6 bases and V by 7 bases; bases with no gene match: 13. The CDR3: CASTPRGQGSSQPQHF. CDR3 sequence (DNA): TGTGCCAGTACCCCCCGGGGACAGGGTTCGAGTCAGCCCCAGCATTTT. The full variable domain, in which reference TRBV19 and TRBJ1-5 provide the parts outside the CDR3, is DGGITQSPKYLFRKEGQNVTLSCEQNLNHDAMYWYRQDPGQGLRLIYYSQIVNDFQKGDIAEGYSVSREKKESFPLTVTSAQKNPTAFYLCASTPRGQGSSQPQHFGDGTRLSIL.

The chain carries TRBV25-1 and TRBJ2-2; D ambiguous. The CDR3 consists of 13 residues. The V end was cut by 2 bases, the J end by 4 bases, with 5 bases between. Germline V gene data show CDR1 as MGHDK and CDR2 as SYGVNS. The CDR3: CASSEQFTGELFF. The CDR3 coding sequence is TGTGCCAGCAGTGAACAGTTCACCGGGGAGCTGTTTTTT.

The rearrangement joins TRBV5-5 to TRBJ1-3; TRBD1 agrees at 10 bases. Losses at the gene ends were 0 bases for V and 4 bases for J; bases not matched to a gene: 10. Looked up from germline, CDR1 is SGHKS and CDR2 is YYEKEE (reference sequence). This CDR3 is 18 amino acids long. CDR3 protein: CASSLAGTGDSSGNTIYF. CDR3 sequence (DNA): TGTGCCAGCAGCTTGGCAGGGACAGGGGATTCCTCCGGAAACACCATATATTTT.

The V gene is TRBV5-6, the J gene TRBJ2-5; D possibly corresponds to TRBD2 (6 bases). Per germline, CDR1 SGHDT and CDR2 YYEEEE. The CDR3 runs to 14 residues. The ends were cut back, 0 bases at V and 6 bases at J, with 12 bases in the middle. CDR3 DNA sequence: TGTGCCAGCAGCTTGGACCCGGGGAGGAAGACCCAGTACTTC. Its protein product is CASSLDPGRKTQYF.

This clone is large within its sample. This chain links TRBV2 with TRBJ2-5, with D unresolved. Deletions cut 1 base from V and 7 bases from J, with 4 bases between. The length of the CDR3 is 11 residues. Germline CDR1 SNHLY, CDR2 FYNNEI. In nucleotides, the CDR3 is TGTGCCAGCAGTGAAGGTCTGACCCAGTACTTC. Its protein product is CASSEGLTQYF.